This T cell receptor (beta chain) was recorded in a study of blood T cell repertoires in COVID-19. The V segment lost 4 bases and the J segment 4 bases; nucleotides outside the gene matches: 11. This CDR3 spans 16 amino acids. CDR1 and CDR2 (germline): SGHRS, YFSETQ. Original analysis: Amplification of reference gene primers provided the estimated nucleated cell counts. Repertoires were generated with immunoSEQ multiplex PCR, while TCRdb's copy carries only in-frame clones and drops some. That table furnishes V, J and clone size, whereas the DNA furnished D and trimming. The profile covers 450,000 to 600,000 clones, with roughly nine tenths appearing a single time and approximately 0.7% taken by the ten largest.

The V gene is TRBV5-1, the J gene TRBJ2-3; 8 bases fit TRBD1. The sequencing input was PBMCs or T cells enriched from blood (not recorded which). The sequence came from a woman in her late teens or twenties who had recovered from COVID-19. CDR3 amino acids: CASSPEPSRGPDTQYF. DNA of the CDR3: TGCGCCAGCAGCCCAGAGCCGTCCAGGGGGCCAGATACGCAGTATTTT. Looking up the rest from reference TRBV5-1 and TRBJ2-3 gives the full variable domain: KAGVTQTPRYLIKTRGQQVTLSCSPISGHRSVSWYQQTPGQGLQFLFEYFSETQRNKGNFPGRFSGRQFSNSRSEMNVSTLELGDSALYLCASSPEPSRGPDTQYFGPGTRLTVL.